The present T cell receptor beta chain was sequenced within a study of blood T cell repertoires in COVID-19. Whole-study context: Samples taken during acute and convalescent COVID-19 were collected in the United States, Italy and Spain. Nucleic acid was either cDNA or gDNA, and it came from T cells, B-cell-depleted T cells, or PBMCs.

Original data processing: Estimation of nucleated cell counts was performed using reference gene primer amplification. Method: immunoSEQ multiplex PCR; TCRdb's copy keeps in-frame clones and lacks some. The DNA was the basis for D and trimming; V, J and clone size are from that table. This sample yields 200,000 to 250,000 clones, of which 70% to 90% are seen a single time; about 0.93% belongs to the top ten. The germline gives CDR1 SGHRS, CDR2 YFSETQ. V was clipped by 1 base and J by 1 base, with 11 bases between them. The CDR3 has 15 amino acids. Sequenced input: peripheral blood. V usage is TRBV5-1 and J usage is TRBJ1-1, with D hard to call. The TCR originated in a man aged 35 to 55 with acute or convalescent COVID-19. Here the CDR3 reads CASSLSGAGNTEAFF. CDR3 bases: TGCGCCAGCAGCTTGTCCGGCGCAGGGAACACTGAAGCTTTCTTT. Together with reference TRBV5-1 and TRBJ1-1, the CDR3 gives the full variable domain: KAGVTQTPRYLIKTRGQQVTLSCSPISGHRSVSWYQQTPGQGLQFLFEYFSETQRNKGNFPGRFSGRQFSNSRSEMNVSTLELGDSALYLCASSLSGAGNTEAFFGQGTRLTVV.